These 26 T cell receptor beta chains share one sample of origin, sequenced in a study of blood T cell repertoires in COVID-19. Repertoires were generated with immunoSEQ multiplex PCR, while TCRdb's copy carries only in-frame clones and drops some. The repertoire holds roughly 70,000 clones, with 87% as singletons. The source material was peripheral blood. These receptors all come from a woman older than 75 with acute or convalescent COVID-19.

CDR3: CASSWGDRAGGGEKLFF. For the CDR3, the DNA is TGCGCCAGCAGCTGGGGAGACAGGGCAGGTGGTGGGGAAAAACTGTTTTTT. J is TRBJ1-4 and V is TRBV5-1; 7 bases agree with TRBD1. The length of the CDR3 is 17 residues. Germline assignment: CDR1 SGHRS and CDR2 YFSETQ. V trimming: 3 bases; J trimming: 8 bases; junction bases outside the gene matches: 16.

CDR3 loop: CASMRLLYNEQFF. The DNA for the CDR3 is TGTGCCAGCATGCGACTTCTTTACAATGAGCAGTTCTTC. The chain has TRBV28 and TRBJ2-1; D uncertain. Germline values: CDR1 MDHEN, CDR2 SYDVKM. CDR3 length equals 13 residues. The ends were cut back, 7 bases at V and 4 bases at J, with 11 bases in the middle.

The V and J genes are TRBV28 and TRBJ1-4; 8 bases line up with TRBD1. Germline V gene sequence: CDR1 MDHEN, CDR2 SYDVKM. CDR3 length equals 14 residues. Unmatched junction bases numbered 7, after V lost 5 bases and J lost 8 bases. This CDR3 is CASSPDRGREKLFF. In DNA, the CDR3 is TGTGCCAGCAGTCCCGACAGGGGTAGGGAAAAACTGTTTTTT.

The rearrangement joins TRBV28 to TRBJ2-3; 14 bases match TRBD2. Per the germline V gene, CDR1 is MDHEN and CDR2 is SYDVKM. The V and J ends lost 2 bases and 3 bases, in that order; junction bases with no gene match: 7. This CDR3 contains 18 residues. CDR3 nucleotides: TGTGCCAGCAGTTTAGGACCGGGACTAGCGGGAGTTACAGATACGCAGTATTTT. It specifies CASSLGPGLAGVTDTQYF.

CDR3 region: CASSLPGLAGPQGQYF. The CDR3 bases are TGTGCCAGCAGTCTCCCCGGACTAGCGGGGCCTCAAGGGCAGTACTTC. The chain combines TRBV28 with TRBJ2-7, with 12 bases fitting TRBD2. The ends lost 5 bases at V and 9 bases at J; junction bases unmatched: 14. CDR1 is MDHEN, CDR2 SYDVKM, per germline. CDR3 size: 16 residues.

The J gene is TRBJ1-2, the V gene TRBV11-2, with TRBD1 identical over 7 bases. The CDR3 runs 15 residues. Trimming cost V 6 bases and J 6 bases; bases outside gene matches: 13. Germline CDR1 reads SGHAT; CDR2 reads FQNNGV. The CDR3 reads CASSPPGQSIHGYTF. In nucleotides, the CDR3 is TGTGCCAGCAGTCCTCCGGGACAGAGCATCCATGGCTACACCTTC.

The chain links TRBV10-1 to TRBJ2-5; a weak D match, TRBD1 (6 bases). CDR3 length: 18 amino acids. Trimming shortened V by 4 bases and J by 2 bases, and 23 bases separated the two germline ends. Germline lookup yields CDR1 WNHNN and CDR2 SYGVQD (reference sequence). CDR3 sequence (DNA): TGCGCCAGCAGTGGAGAGGGACACCATCCCCCGGGGCAAGAGACCCAGTACTTC. Translation gives CASSGEGHHPPGQETQYF.

This clone was counted a single time. This chain links TRBV2 with TRBJ1-5, with 10 positions matching TRBD1. V was clipped by 5 bases and J by 6 bases; unmatched bases: 1. Germline V gene data show CDR1 as SNHLY and CDR2 as FYNNEI. The CDR3 has 13 residues. The CDR3 bases are TGTGCCAGCAGTAGACAGGGGGCTCAGCCCCAGCATTTT. It codes for CASSRQGAQPQHF.

This chain links TRBV7-9 with TRBJ1-4, with 11 positions matching TRBD1. Unmatched junction bases numbered 7, after V lost 2 bases and J lost 5 bases. This CDR3 region has 17 residues. The germline gives CDR1 SEHNR, CDR2 FQNEAQ (reference sequence). The CDR3 sequence: CASSLSAGTGGNEKLFF. For the CDR3, the DNA is TGTGCCAGCAGCTTAAGCGCTGGGACAGGGGGAAATGAAAAACTGTTTTTT.

This clone has at least ten counts. The chain carries TRBV27 and TRBJ1-4; D not resolved. V gave up 5 bases and J gave up 1 base, with 8 bases separating them. The CDR3 is 14 residues long. Germline CDR1 is MNHEY and CDR2 is SMNVEV (reference sequence). The CDR3 region has the DNA TGTGCCAGCAGTAAACACCGAACTAATGAAAAACTGTTTTTT. Translated, it gives CASSKHRTNEKLFF.

This clone was seen more than once but under ten times. V gene TRBV5-1 combines with J gene TRBJ1-1, with 7 bases fitting TRBD1. This CDR3 spans 13 amino acids. The V gene's germline CDR1 is SGHRS and CDR2 YFSETQ. The V segment lost 4 bases and the J segment 5 bases; nucleotides outside the gene matches: 5. CDR3 residues: CASSITGVTEAFF. As DNA, the CDR3 is TGCGCCAGCAGCATAACAGGGGTGACTGAAGCTTTCTTT.

This clone occurred a few times. The sample has other DNA sequences that encode this CDR3 too. The genes are TRBV7-9 and TRBJ1-1; TRBD1 is a possible D gene (5 bases). The length of the CDR3 is 13 residues. Trimming shortened V by 5 bases and J by 1 base, and 8 bases separated the two germline ends. In germline, CDR1 is SEHNR, CDR2 FQNEAQ (reference sequence). The CDR3 nucleotides are TGTGCCAGCAGCCTTACAGGGAACACTGAAGCTTTCTTT. Its translation: CASSLTGNTEAFF.

V gene TRBV6-5 combines with J gene TRBJ2-3; D perhaps matches TRBD2 (5 bases). Germline V lookup: CDR1 MNHEY, CDR2 SVGAGI. V was clipped by 6 bases and J by 0 bases, with 13 bases between them. The CDR3 loop spans 15 amino acids. CDR3 region: CASSSEGGSTDTQYF. For the CDR3, the DNA is TGTGCCAGCAGCTCCGAGGGTGGTAGCACAGATACGCAGTATTTT.

The chain employs TRBV7-8 and TRBJ2-5; a possible D gene is TRBD2 (6 bases). This CDR3 is 15 amino acids long. V gave up 5 bases and J gave up 0 bases, with 13 bases separating them. The germline gives CDR1 SGHVS, CDR2 FQNEAQ. CDR3 in DNA: TGTGCCAGCAGCCGCGGGATTGGGTACCAAGAGACCCAGTACTTC. Protein: CASSRGIGYQETQYF.

V and J are TRBV9 and TRBJ2-2; the D is unclear. The germline V gene has CDR1 SGDLS and CDR2 YYNGEE. The CDR3 runs 12 residues. The V and J ends lost 6 bases and 4 bases respectively, with 7 bases between them. The DNA of the CDR3 is TGTGCCAGCAACTTTATCACCGGGGAGCTGTTTTTT. It translates to CASNFITGELFF. Full variable domain (missing parts from reference TRBV9 and TRBJ2-2): DSGVTQTPKHLITATGQRVTLRCSPRSGDLSVYWYQQSLDQGLQFLIQYYNGEERAKGNILERFSAQQFPDLHSELNLSSLELGDSALYFCASNFITGELFFGEGSRLTVL.

This clone was seen just once. This chain connects TRBV2 to TRBJ1-1; D ambiguous. V lost 7 bases to trimming and J lost 0 bases, with 6 bases between them. Germline loops: CDR1 SNHLY, CDR2 FYNNEI. The CDR3 spans 12 residues. CDR3 DNA: TGTGCCAGCACCGTAATGAACACTGAAGCTTTCTTT. Its translation: CASTVMNTEAFF.

The chain is built from TRBV27 and TRBJ2-1; D may be TRBD1 (7 bases). V lost 3 bases, J lost 8 bases, and 17 bases lay in between. The CDR3 runs to 15 residues. The V gene's germline CDR1 is MNHEY and CDR2 SMNVEV (reference sequence). CDR3 loop: CASSFGGTATDEQFF. The CDR3 coding sequence is TGTGCCAGCAGTTTCGGCGGGACAGCCACGGATGAGCAGTTCTTC.

V gene TRBV7-2 combines with J gene TRBJ1-2; no firm D call. In germline, CDR1 is SGHTA, CDR2 FQGNSA. The V gene lost 2 bases and the J gene lost 6 bases, with 13 bases spanning the gap. This CDR3 has 14 amino acids. The CDR3 nucleotides read TGTGCCAGCAGCTTAACAGTGTCCGGGGATGGCTACACCTTC. It translates to CASSLTVSGDGYTF.

This clone occurred once. The CDR3 reads CASSVRQANTGELFF. The CDR3 coding sequence is TGTGCCAGCAGCGTTAGACAGGCGAACACCGGGGAGCTGTTTTTT. This chain joins TRBV7-2 and TRBJ2-2; a possible D gene is TRBD1 (6 bases). Germline V gene lookup returns CDR1 SGHTA and CDR2 FQGNSA. The V end lost 5 bases, the J end lost 0 bases, and 10 bases lay between the germline ends. The CDR3 length is 15 residues. Drawing the rest from reference TRBV7-2 and TRBJ2-2, the complete variable domain is GAGVSQSPSNKVTEKGKDVELRCDPISGHTALYWYRQSLGQGLEFLIYFQGNSAPDKSGLPSDRFSAERTGGSVSTLTIQRTQQEDSAVYLCASSVRQANTGELFFGEGSRLTVL.

This clone was recorded only once. This chain links TRBV27 with TRBJ1-1; weak D call: TRBD1 (5 bases). Trimming removed 6 bases at V and 0 bases at J, with 14 bases between. The CDR3 is made up of 15 amino acids. Germline lookup yields CDR1 MNHEY and CDR2 SMNVEV (reference sequence). CDR3 sequence reads: CASSGPTAMNTEAFF. The CDR3 nucleotides read TGTGCCAGCAGCGGCCCGACAGCCATGAACACTGAAGCTTTCTTT.

The chain couples TRBV7-8 to TRBJ2-1; 11 positions match TRBD2. CDR1 SGHVS and CDR2 FQNEAQ come from the germline V gene. This CDR3 has 20 residues. The junction had 15 bases not matched to a gene; V was cut back by 5 bases and J by 0 bases. The CDR3 spells CASSPNLSGGASSSYNEQFF. CDR3 nucleotide sequence: TGTGCCAGCAGCCCCAATCTTAGCGGGGGGGCTTCGAGCTCCTACAATGAGCAGTTCTTC.

The J gene is TRBJ1-4, the V gene TRBV5-1, with TRBD1 as a possible D gene (6 bases). Germline CDR1 is SGHRS and CDR2 is YFSETQ. Trimming pared 4 bases from V and 5 bases from J, leaving 18 bases between. CDR3 length: 16 residues. Here the CDR3 reads CASSLQGTGINEKLFF. CDR3 nucleotides: TGCGCCAGCAGCCTCCAGGGGACGGGGATAAATGAAAAACTGTTTTTT.

Written as DNA, the CDR3 is TGTGCCGGTAGCTCGGGGGGCCTTGGGTCCTACAATGAGCAGTTCTTC. It encodes CAGSSGGLGSYNEQFF. The V and J genes are TRBV5-4 and TRBJ2-1; possibly TRBD2 for D (7 bases). This CDR3 contains 16 residues. The ends were cut back, 10 bases at V and 1 base at J, with 21 bases in the middle. The germline V gene encodes CDR1 SGHNT and CDR2 YYREEE (reference sequence).

The rearrangement joins TRBV4-1 to TRBJ2-7; possibly TRBD2 for D (6 bases). The germline V gene has CDR1 MGHRA and CDR2 YSYEKL. The germline V and J ends were trimmed by 4 bases and 1 base, with 20 bases remaining between them. The CDR3 is 17 residues long. CDR3 nucleotides: TGCGCCAGCAGCCCCGGAGGGACTCCACCGGGGTCCTACGAGCAGTACTTC. Translated, it gives CASSPGGTPPGSYEQYF.

This clone has just one count. V gene TRBV9 combines with J gene TRBJ2-3; D might be TRBD2 (8 bases). The V end was cut by 0 bases, the J end by 2 bases, with 25 bases between. This CDR3 comprises 20 residues. From germline, CDR1 is SGDLS and CDR2 YYNGEE. CDR3 region: CASSVGAGRGLLYITDTQYF. The CDR3 bases are TGTGCCAGCAGCGTAGGTGCCGGGAGGGGGCTGTTATATATCACAGATACGCAGTATTTT.

This chain uses TRBV9 with TRBJ2-3, with D maybe TRBD1 (5 bases). Germline lookup yields CDR1 SGDLS and CDR2 YYNGEE. V lost 0 bases and J lost 4, with 12 bases in between. The CDR3 covers 15 residues. The CDR3, as DNA: TGTGCCAGCAGCGTAGAGTTGGCAGGGTCAGATACGCAGTATTTT. It yields the protein CASSVELAGSDTQYF.